The rows below give T cell receptor beta chains drawn from one sample of a study of blood T cell repertoires in COVID-19. Method: immunoSEQ multiplex PCR; TCRdb's copy keeps in-frame clones and lacks some. The top ten clones hold more than 4% of a sample with fewer than 110,000 clones, more than 70% of them seen once. Sequencing was performed on peripheral blood. Receptors were obtained from a man in his 70s with acute or convalescent COVID-19. The CDR3 runs from the conserved cysteine through the conserved F or W. D genes are given only for firm matches. A row's size may be missing; if present it is once, few, many or a size class.

TRBD1	TRBV19	TRBJ1-5	NA	CASSMLGQGSNQPQHF	TGTGCCAGTAGTATGCTTGGACAGGGGAGCAATCAGCCCCAGCATTTT
NA	TRBV5-6	TRBJ2-3	NA	CASSPFSSGTDTQYF	TGTGCCAGCAGCCCTTTTAGCTCTGGCACAGATACGCAGTATTTT
TRBD2	TRBV3-1/TRBV3-2	TRBJ2-5	NA	CASSQGGLARETQYF	TGTGCCAGCAGCCAGGGTGGACTAGCTCGAGAGACCCAGTACTTC
NA	TRBV11-3	TRBJ1-1	NA	CASSLDRGHRDMNTEAFF	TGTGCCAGCAGCTTAGATCGAGGACACAGGGATATGAACACTGAAGCTTTCTTT
TRBD2	TRBV9	TRBJ2-2	NA	CPRRWGGVNTGELFF	TGCCCCCGCCGCTGGGGGGGGGTTAATACCGGGGAGCTGTTTTTT
NA	TRBV11-2	TRBJ1-1	NA	CASSFRRQIGTEAFF	TGTGCCAGCAGTTTTAGGCGACAGATTGGCACTGAAGCTTTCTTT
NA	TRBV7-6	TRBJ2-3	NA	CASQNTDTQYF	TGTGCCAGCCAGAACACAGATACGCAGTATTTT
NA	TRBV21-1	TRBJ1-5	few	CASRGGAAQPQHF	TGTGCCAGCAGAGGGGGGGCCGCTCAGCCCCAGCATTTT
NA	TRBV7-3	TRBJ1-2	NA	CASSYPIFNYGYTF	TGTGCCAGCAGCTATCCAATTTTTAACTATGGCTACACCTTC
TRBD1	TRBV6-5	TRBJ1-5	NA	CASRLGQGAFQPQHF	TGTGCCAGCAGACTTGGACAGGGGGCTTTTCAGCCCCAGCATTTT
TRBD2	TRBV19	TRBJ2-2	once	CASSIDGRSGELFF	TGTGCCAGTAGTATAGACGGGAGGTCCGGGGAGCTGTTTTTT
NA	TRBV7-3	TRBJ1-5	NA	CASSLIPPGDSNQPQHF	TGTGCCAGCAGCTTAATACCCCCAGGGGATAGCAATCAGCCCCAGCATTTT
NA	TRBV9	TRBJ2-7	NA	CASSPEWATNEQYF	TGTGCCAGCAGCCCAGAATGGGCGACGAACGAGCAGTACTTC
NA	TRBV10-1	TRBJ1-5	NA	CASSDVSHSNQPQHF	TGCGCCAGCAGTGATGTCAGTCATAGCAATCAGCCCCAGCATTTT
NA	TRBV5-1	TRBJ2-7	NA	CASSLASIPGEQYF	TGCGCCAGCAGCTTGGCCTCCATTCCCGGCGAGCAGTACTTC
NA	TRBV4-1	TRBJ1-5	NA	CASSLYELQPQHF	TGCGCCAGCAGCCTCTACGAGTTACAGCCCCAGCATTTT
TRBD2	TRBV27	TRBJ2-2	NA	CASSLSGGRNTGELFF	TGTGCCAGCAGTTTGAGCGGGGGCCGAAACACCGGGGAGCTGTTTTTT
TRBD1	TRBV27	TRBJ2-3	NA	CASSLAGGYPSDTQYF	TGTGCCAGCAGTTTGGCAGGGGGTTATCCCTCAGATACGCAGTATTTT